These T cell receptor beta chains were read from a single sample in a study of control samples from healthy donors and cancer patients. Libraries were prepared by immunoSEQ multiplex PCR; TCRdb keeps only in-frame clonotypes and omits some of them. Its table lists 150,000 to 200,000 clones. The sample taken for sequencing was blood. The receptor set was obtained from a woman aged 25 to 39 in good health. The CDR3 runs from the conserved cysteine through the conserved F or W. D genes are given only for firm matches.

d_call j_call v_call cdr3_aa cdr3_nt
NA TRBJ1-6 TRBV28 CASSGPQAAVWHF TGTGCCAGCAGTGGGCCCCAGGCGGCAGTTTGGCACTTT
NA TRBJ1-1 TRBV7-9 CASSLNPGLTEAFF TGTGCCAGCAGCTTGAATCCAGGGCTAACTGAAGCTTTCTTT
NA TRBJ1-3 TRBV4-2 CASSLGTPGNTIYF TGTGCCAGCAGTCTTGGGACCCCCGGAAACACCATATATTTT
TRBD1 TRBJ1-2 TRBV7-9 CASSSQTGTVEGYTF TGTGCCAGCAGCTCCCAAACCGGGACAGTTGAAGGCTACACCTTC
TRBD1 TRBJ1-6 TRBV5-1 CASSWEGGVGSPLHF TGCGCCAGCAGCTGGGAAGGGGGCGTGGGTTCACCCCTCCACTTT
TRBD1 TRBJ1-4 TRBV28 CASSLRPGQGLANEKLFF TGTGCCAGCAGTTTACGGCCGGGACAGGGTCTAGCTAATGAAAAACTGTTTTTT
TRBD2 TRBJ2-1 TRBV9 CASSDSGGSYNEQFF TGTGCCAGCAGCGATTCGGGAGGCTCCTACAATGAGCAGTTCTTC
NA TRBJ1-6 TRBV7-2 CASRLDRSVNSPLHF TGTGCCAGCAGACTGGATCGGTCGGTAAATTCACCCCTCCACTTT
NA TRBJ2-6 TRBV5-1 CASSRRADGANVLTF TGCGCCAGCAGTAGGAGGGCTGATGGGGCCAACGTCCTGACTTTC
NA TRBJ1-1 TRBV19 CASSSIVKTEAFF TGTGCCAGTAGTTCCATCGTGAAAACTGAAGCTTTCTTT
NA TRBJ2-7 TRBV5-8 CASSPISDRAYEQYF TGTGCCAGCAGTCCAATATCGGACAGAGCCTACGAGCAGTACTTC
NA TRBJ1-1 TRBV18 CASSRDRFNTEAFF TGTGCCAGCTCACGAGACAGGTTCAACACTGAAGCTTTCTTT
TRBD2 TRBJ2-3 TRBV28 CASSITSGRTDTQYF TGTGCCAGCAGTATTACTAGCGGCCGCACAGATACGCAGTATTTT
TRBD1 TRBJ1-3 TRBV6-6 CASSWTGPGNTIYF TGTGCCAGCAGTTGGACAGGGCCTGGAAACACCATATATTTT
NA TRBJ1-5 TRBV19 CASSILRDQPQHF TGTGCCAGTAGTATATTGCGAGATCAGCCCCAGCATTTT
NA TRBJ1-5 TRBV6-5 CASSRQDRQPQHF TGTGCCAGCAGCAGACAGGACCGTCAGCCCCAGCATTTT
TRBD1 TRBJ1-2 TRBV6-5 CASSYSPRTGHGYTF TGTGCCAGCAGTTACTCTCCCCGGACAGGGCATGGCTACACCTTC
NA TRBJ2-1 TRBV19 CASRRGRVNEQFF TGTGCCAGTAGACGGGGCAGGGTAAATGAGCAGTTCTTC
NA TRBJ2-5 TRBV20-1 CSASFARRNGHIKETQYF TGCAGTGCCAGTTTTGCCAGGAGGAATGGACATATTAAAGAGACCCAGTACTTC
NA TRBJ1-1 TRBV6-4 CASSDSPRNGGNTEAFF TGTGCCAGCAGTGATTCGCCCCGCAACGGAGGGAACACTGAAGCTTTCTTT
TRBD1 TRBJ1-4 TRBV19 CASSSPGTGREKLFF TGTGCCAGTAGTTCACCCGGGACAGGAAGAGAAAAACTGTTTTTT
NA TRBJ1-6 TRBV28 CASSKSGSSYNSPLHF TGTGCCAGCAGTAAATCCGGGAGCTCCTATAATTCACCCCTCCACTTT
NA TRBJ2-1 TRBV25-1 CASSVVGRHNEQFF TGTGCCAGCAGTGTAGTGGGTCGCCACAATGAGCAGTTCTTC
TRBD1 TRBJ1-2 TRBV11-2 CASRGQTYGYTF TGTGCCAGCAGGGGACAGACCTATGGCTACACCTTC
NA TRBJ1-2 TRBV5-1 CASSLEGDYGYTF TGCGCCAGCAGCTTGGAGGGGGACTATGGCTACACCTTC
NA TRBJ1-1 TRBV30 CAWRVGSNTEAFF TGTGCCTGGAGGGTTGGCTCGAACACTGAAGCTTTCTTT
NA TRBJ1-4 TRBV7-9 CASGKLETGEKLFF TGTGCCAGCGGAAAACTGGAGACTGGTGAAAAACTGTTTTTT
NA TRBJ1-1 TRBV5-6 CASTFGVNTEAFF TGTGCCAGTACCTTTGGGGTGAACACTGAAGCTTTCTTT
TRBD1 TRBJ1-1 TRBV24-1 CATSDLNRGAFF TGTGCCACCAGTGATTTGAACAGGGGGGCTTTCTTT
NA TRBJ2-1 TRBV28 CASSSGSYNEQFF TGTGCCAGCAGTTCTGGGAGCTACAATGAGCAGTTCTTC
TRBD1 TRBJ1-6 TRBV7-2 CASSYRQGASSPLHF TGTGCCAGCAGCTACAGACAGGGGGCGTCTTCACCCCTCCACTTT
NA TRBJ2-5 TRBV19 CASSIGWESETQYF TGTGCCAGTAGTATTGGCTGGGAATCAGAGACCCAGTACTTC
TRBD1 TRBJ1-5 TRBV4-1 CASSQESGQGAGQPQHF TGCGCCAGCAGCCAAGAGTCGGGACAGGGGGCAGGGCAGCCCCAGCATTTT
NA TRBJ2-4 TRBV4-2 CASSQERLAKNIQYF TGTGCCAGCAGCCAAGAAAGGCTAGCCAAAAACATTCAGTACTTC
TRBD2 TRBJ2-1 TRBV7-6 CASSPQAGDSTYNEQFF TGTGCCAGCAGCCCCCAGGCGGGGGACTCTACCTACAATGAGCAGTTCTTC
TRBD1 TRBJ1-1 TRBV4-1 CASSQDDRVRTEAFF TGCGCCAGCAGCCAAGATGACAGGGTACGCACTGAAGCTTTCTTT
NA TRBJ2-1 TRBV19 CASSIGEVEQFF TGTGCCAGTAGTATCGGGGAAGTTGAGCAGTTCTTC
NA TRBJ2-7 TRBV4-3 CASSQERGASYEQYF TGCGCCAGCAGCCAAGAGAGGGGGGCGTCGTACGAGCAGTACTTC
NA TRBJ1-1 TRBV2 CASSVLGGDTEAFF TGTGCCAGCAGTGTACTAGGGGGAGACACTGAAGCTTTCTTT
NA TRBJ2-1 TRBV28 CASSIQGKGQYEQFF TGTGCCAGCAGCATCCAGGGTAAGGGGCAATACGAGCAGTTCTTC
NA TRBJ1-6 TRBV7-2 CASSLAASPLHF TGTGCCAGCAGCTTAGCGGCGTCACCCCTCCACTTT
NA TRBJ1-1 TRBV30 CAWSVQRANTEAFF TGTGCCTGGAGTGTACAGAGGGCGAACACTGAAGCTTTCTTT
NA TRBJ1-4 TRBV3-1/TRBV3-2 CASSPRGEKLFF TGTGCCAGCAGCCCACGTGGTGAAAAACTGTTTTTT
NA TRBJ2-7 TRBV19 CASSRELSYEQYF TGTGCCAGTAGCAGGGAACTCTCCTACGAGCAGTACTTC
NA TRBJ1-5 TRBV5-3 CARSWRIGALGHF TGTGCCAGAAGCTGGAGGATAGGGGCCCTTGGGCATTTT
TRBD1 TRBJ2-7 TRBV4-1 CATRGTGENEQYF TGCGCCACGAGGGGGACAGGGGAAAACGAGCAGTACTTC
NA TRBJ2-2 TRBV7-8 CASSLEWAGELFF TGTGCCAGTAGCCTAGAATGGGCCGGGGAGCTGTTTTTT
TRBD2 TRBJ2-3 TRBV11-2 CASSPTSGANTDTQYF TGTGCCAGCAGCCCAACTAGCGGGGCCAACACAGATACGCAGTATTTT
NA TRBJ1-1 TRBV18 CASSPPITENTEAFF TGTGCCAGCTCACCACCGATTACAGAGAACACTGAAGCTTTCTTT
TRBD2 TRBJ2-3 TRBV30 CAWSQRGGRLHTQYF TGTGCCTGGAGCCAGCGGGGGGGCCGGTTACATACGCAGTATTTT
NA TRBJ2-7 TRBV5-8 CASSLAGLHEQYF TGTGCCAGCAGCTTGGCAGGGCTCCACGAGCAGTACTTC
NA TRBJ2-3 TRBV5-1 CASSVGWGTDTQYF TGCGCCAGCAGCGTCGGGTGGGGCACAGATACGCAGTATTTT
TRBD1 TRBJ1-2 TRBV18 CASSPGGPGQLNGYTF TGTGCCAGCTCACCAGGGGGGCCGGGACAGTTAAATGGCTACACCTTC
NA TRBJ2-5 TRBV7-2 CASSLAGGLEETQYF TGTGCCAGCAGCTTAGCGGGTGGGCTAGAAGAGACCCAGTACTTC